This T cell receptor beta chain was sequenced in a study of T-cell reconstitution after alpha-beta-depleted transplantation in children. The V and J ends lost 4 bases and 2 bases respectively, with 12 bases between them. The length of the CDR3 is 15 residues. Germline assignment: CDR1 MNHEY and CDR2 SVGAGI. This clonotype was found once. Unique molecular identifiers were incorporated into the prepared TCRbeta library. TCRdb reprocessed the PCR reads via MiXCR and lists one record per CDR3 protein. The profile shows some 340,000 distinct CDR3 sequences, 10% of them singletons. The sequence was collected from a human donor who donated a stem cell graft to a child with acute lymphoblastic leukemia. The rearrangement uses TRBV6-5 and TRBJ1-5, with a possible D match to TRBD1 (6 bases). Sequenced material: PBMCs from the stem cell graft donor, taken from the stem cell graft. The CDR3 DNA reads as TGTGCCAGCAGTTTCAGGGGTCCGGGCAATCAGCCCCAGCATTTT. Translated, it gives CASSFRGPGNQPQHF.